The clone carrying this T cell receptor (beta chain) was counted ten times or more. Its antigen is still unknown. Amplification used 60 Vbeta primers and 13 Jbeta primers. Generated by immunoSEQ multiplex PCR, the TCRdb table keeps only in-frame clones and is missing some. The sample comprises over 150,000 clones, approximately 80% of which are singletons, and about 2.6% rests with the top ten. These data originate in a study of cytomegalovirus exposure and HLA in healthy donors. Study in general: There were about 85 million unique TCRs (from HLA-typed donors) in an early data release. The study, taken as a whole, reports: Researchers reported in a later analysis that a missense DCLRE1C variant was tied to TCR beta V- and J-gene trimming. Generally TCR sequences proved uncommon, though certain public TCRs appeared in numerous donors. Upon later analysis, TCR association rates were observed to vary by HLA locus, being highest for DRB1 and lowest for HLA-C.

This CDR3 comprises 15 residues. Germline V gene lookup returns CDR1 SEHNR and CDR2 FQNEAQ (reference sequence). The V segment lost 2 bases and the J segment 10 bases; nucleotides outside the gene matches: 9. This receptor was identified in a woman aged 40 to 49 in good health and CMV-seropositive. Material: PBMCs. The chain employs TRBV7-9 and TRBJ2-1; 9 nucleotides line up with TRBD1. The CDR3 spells CASSLRGTGSREQFF. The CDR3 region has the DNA TGTGCCAGCAGCTTACGGGGGACAGGGTCGAGAGAGCAGTTCTTC.